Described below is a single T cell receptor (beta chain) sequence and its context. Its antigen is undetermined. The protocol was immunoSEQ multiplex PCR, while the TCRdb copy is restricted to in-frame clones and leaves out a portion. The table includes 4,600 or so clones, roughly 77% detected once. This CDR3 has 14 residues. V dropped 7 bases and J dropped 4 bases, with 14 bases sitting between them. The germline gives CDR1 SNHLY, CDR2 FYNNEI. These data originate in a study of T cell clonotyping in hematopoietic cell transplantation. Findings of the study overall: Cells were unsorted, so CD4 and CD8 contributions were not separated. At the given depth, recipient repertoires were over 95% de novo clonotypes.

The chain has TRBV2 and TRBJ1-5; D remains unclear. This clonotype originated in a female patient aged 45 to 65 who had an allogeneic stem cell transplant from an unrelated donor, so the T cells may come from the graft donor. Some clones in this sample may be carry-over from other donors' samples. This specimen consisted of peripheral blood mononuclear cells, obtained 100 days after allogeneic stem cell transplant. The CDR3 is CASNRGGKNQPQHF. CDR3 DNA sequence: TGTGCCAGCAACCGGGGAGGTAAGAATCAGCCCCAGCATTTT.